The sequence of this TCR beta chain was determined in a study of T cell responses to AZD1222 COVID-19 vaccine. Overall study results and limits: Spike-specific TCR breadth and depth rose after two AZD1222 doses. Just 6 or 7 AZD1222 recipients were seropositive at baseline.

Remarks on this clone: The antigen remains unidentified.

Clones were sequenced by immunoSEQ multiplex PCR, and TCRdb holds only the in-frame ones, with some missing. Here the sample spans some 170,000 clones, just under 95% being singletons. The CDR3 contains 13 residues. Germline V gene lookup returns CDR1 SEHNR and CDR2 FQNEAQ (reference sequence). Trimming shortened V by 6 bases and J by 6 bases, and 14 bases separated the two germline ends. The sample was peripheral blood, taken 28 days after the second dose of the MenACWY control vaccine. The TCR sequence derives from an adult who received the MenACWY meningococcal vaccine as a control. V and J are TRBV7-9 and TRBJ1-2, with D perhaps matching TRBD1 (6 bases). The CDR3 sequence: CASSLQGLDGYTF. CDR3 in DNA: TGTGCCAGCAGTCTACAGGGATTGGATGGCTACACCTTC. The complete variable domain, with remaining parts taken from reference TRBV7-9 and TRBJ1-2, reads DTGVSQNPRHKITKRGQNVTFRCDPISEHNRLYWYRQTLGQGPEFLTYFQNEAQLEKSRLLSDRFSAERPKGSFSTLEIQRTEQGDSAMYLCASSLQGLDGYTFGSGTRLTVV.